Below, 23 T cell receptor beta chains from the same sample are listed, as sequenced in a study of TIL therapy for anti-PD-1-resistant metastatic lung cancer. Time point denoted: pre-treatment sample, taken before nivolumab and TIL therapy. This was the immunoSEQ v3 assay. The data were produced by immunoSEQ multiplex PCR, yet TCRdb's version contains in-frame clones alone and is incomplete. The data show about 21,000 clones, with about two thirds seen just once and just under 2% held by the top ten. The sequencing used blood, collected at baseline. The origin of the receptors is a person between 30 and 80 years old with non-small cell lung cancer.

The genes are TRBV6-6 and TRBJ2-3; 9 bases are shared with TRBD2. The CDR3 is made up of 14 amino acids. V lost 5 bases and J lost 4; bases outside the gene matches: 4. The germline CDR1 and CDR2 sequences are MNHNY and SVGAGI (reference sequence). In DNA, the CDR3 is TGTGCCAGCAGTAAGGGACTAGCATCAGATACGCAGTATTTT. It codes for CASSKGLASDTQYF.

This rearrangement joins TRBV5-1 to TRBJ2-3, with D tentatively TRBD1 (5 bases). The CDR3 loop spans 14 amino acids. Germline V gene lookup returns CDR1 SGHRS and CDR2 YFSETQ. The V gene lost 2 bases and the J gene lost 6 bases, with 13 bases spanning the gap. The CDR3 sequence is CASSFASKGDTQYF. The CDR3, as DNA: TGCGCCAGCAGCTTCGCATCAAAGGGGGATACGCAGTATTTT.

Comments on this clone: At one of its ends the junction is not consistent with the germline gene, which may arise from a read error. The chain has TRBV24-1 and TRBJ2-3; 9 nucleotides line up with TRBD2. Germline V gene lookup returns CDR1 KGHDR and CDR2 SFDVKD. This CDR3 comprises 16 residues. CDR3 DNA sequence: TGTGCCACCAGTGATTTGTCAGGGACTAGCAAAGATACGCAGTATTTT. Translated: CATSDLSGTSKDTQYF.

This chain uses TRBV5-1 with TRBJ2-7, with TRBD2 identical over 8 bases. CDR1 is SGHRS and CDR2 is YFSETQ in the germline V gene. This CDR3 contains 15 residues. J was trimmed by 6 bases and V by 6 bases; bases with no gene match: 14. The CDR3 nucleotides read TGCGCCAGCACCCGGGACCCCGCGGGAGGATCCGAGCAGTACTTC. The encoded protein is CASTRDPAGGSEQYF.

The genes are TRBV7-5 and TRBJ2-5; whether TRBD2, the table's D call, matches the DNA was not checked. TRBV7-5 is tagged as a pseudogene. The CDR3 has 15 residues. The CDR3 protein is CVRSLAAGGTETQYF. The CDR3 bases are TGTGTCAGAAGCTTAGCGGCGGGGGGGACAGAGACCCAGTACTTC.

This clone has only a few counts. The rearrangement joins TRBV21-1 to TRBJ1-1. TRBV21-1 is designated a pseudogene. The CDR3 spans 14 residues. The CDR3 DNA follows: TGTGCCAGCAGCAAGTCGCCCGTGTGGACTGAAGCTTTCTTT. Encoded protein: CASSKSPVWTEAFF.

The CDR3 nucleotides are TGTGCCAGCAGCCCTGGATTTATCTCTGGAAACACCATATATTTT. Translation: CASSPGFISGNTIYF. The chain couples TRBV7-2 to TRBJ1-3; no clear D gene. The CDR3 consists of 15 residues. Looked up from germline, CDR1 is SGHTA and CDR2 is FQGNSA. Trimming removed 5 bases from V and 0 bases from J, with 11 bases in between. Together with reference TRBV7-2 and TRBJ1-3, the CDR3 gives the full variable domain: GAGVSQSPSNKVTEKGKDVELRCDPISGHTALYWYRQSLGQGLEFLIYFQGNSAPDKSGLPSDRFSAERTGGSVSTLTIQRTQQEDSAVYLCASSPGFISGNTIYFGEGSWLTVV.

This chain uses TRBV6-1 with TRBJ1-5; tentative D call: TRBD1 (6 bases). CDR1 and CDR2 (germline): MNHNS, SASEGT. Deletions cut 3 bases from V and 5 bases from J, with 11 bases between. CDR3 length: 14 residues. This CDR3 is CASSDRGVDQPQHF. As DNA, the CDR3 is TGTGCCAGCAGTGACAGGGGTGTCGATCAGCCCCAGCATTTT.

This chain uses TRBV3-1 (or the pseudogene TRBV3-2) with TRBJ2-1, with 12 bases fitting TRBD2. Losses at the gene ends were 5 bases for V and 4 bases for J; bases not matched to a gene: 6. The CDR3 is 16 amino acids. The germline V gene has CDR1 LGHDT and CDR2 YNNKEL (reference sequence). The CDR3 loop is CASSDTSGRSYNEQFF. The CDR3 DNA follows: TGTGCCAGCAGCGACACTAGCGGGAGGAGTTACAATGAGCAGTTCTTC.

This rearrangement joins TRBV5-4 to TRBJ1-2; D is unclear. Trimming removed 3 bases at V and 7 bases at J, with 16 bases between. The germline V gene encodes CDR1 SGHNT and CDR2 YYREEE (reference sequence). This CDR3 comprises 14 residues. The CDR3 protein is CASSSRQERVGYTF. In DNA, the CDR3 is TGTGCCAGCAGCTCCCGGCAGGAGCGGGTTGGCTACACCTTC.

V usage is TRBV3-1 (or the pseudogene TRBV3-2) and J usage is TRBJ2-5, with 10 nucleotides matching TRBD2. V was pared by 4 bases and J by 3 bases, with 5 bases of the junction left unmatched. Germline V lookup: CDR1 LGHDT, CDR2 YNNKEL (reference sequence). This CDR3 has 15 amino acids. CDR3 region: CASSLWTSGKETQYF. The CDR3 DNA reads TGTGCCAGCAGCCTTTGGACTAGCGGTAAAGAGACCCAGTACTTC.

This clone was seen more than once but under ten times. V usage is TRBV7-9 and J usage is TRBJ1-2, with 7 nucleotides matching TRBD1. Germline V gene sequence: CDR1 SEHNR, CDR2 FQNEAQ (reference sequence). CDR3 length equals 15 residues. V shed 1 base, J shed 5 bases, and the junction held 7 bases outside the gene matches. This chain's CDR3 is CASSLGQGRQYGYTF. The CDR3 DNA reads TGTGCCAGCAGCTTAGGACAGGGACGGCAGTATGGCTACACCTTC. Looking up the rest from reference TRBV7-9 and TRBJ1-2 gives the full variable domain: DTGVSQNPRHKITKRGQNVTFRCDPISEHNRLYWYRQTLGQGPEFLTYFQNEAQLEKSRLLSDRFSAERPKGSFSTLEIQRTEQGDSAMYLCASSLGQGRQYGYTFGSGTRLTVV.

The chain recombines TRBV25-1 with TRBJ1-5; D is unresolved. The V gene lost 3 bases and the J gene lost 0 bases, with 12 bases spanning the gap. This CDR3 has 16 amino acids. Germline V gene sequence: CDR1 MGHDK, CDR2 SYGVNS. The CDR3 reads CASSDSSWYSNQPQHF. As DNA, the CDR3 is TGTGCCAGCAGTGACAGCTCCTGGTATAGCAATCAGCCCCAGCATTTT.

The chain combines TRBV7-2 with TRBJ2-1, with 13 bases that match TRBD2. With V trimmed by 3 bases and J by 4 bases, 3 bases remained unmatched. Germline values: CDR1 SGHTA, CDR2 FQGNSA. The CDR3 sequence is 16 residues long. The CDR3 reads CASSFRLAGGYNEQFF. CDR3 sequence (DNA): TGTGCCAGCAGCTTTCGACTAGCGGGGGGATACAATGAGCAGTTCTTC.

This clone was counted between two and nine times. The rearrangement links TRBV7-2 to TRBJ2-2; D gene uncertain. The germline V and J ends were trimmed by 3 bases and 2 bases, with 4 bases remaining between them. This CDR3 has 13 residues. The V gene's germline CDR1 is SGHTA and CDR2 FQGNSA. The CDR3: CASSFSNTGELFF. The CDR3 DNA is TGTGCCAGCAGCTTTTCCAACACCGGGGAGCTGTTTTTT.

V gene TRBV2 combines with J gene TRBJ1-5, with 10 positions matching TRBD1. Germline lookup yields CDR1 SNHLY and CDR2 FYNNEI. With V trimmed by 6 bases and J by 2 bases, 4 bases remained unmatched. The length of the CDR3 is 15 residues. CDR3 nucleotides: TGTGCCAGCAGCGGGGACAGGGGCGGCAATCAGCCCCAGCATTTT. Amino acid sequence: CASSGDRGGNQPQHF.

The V call is TRBV19, the J call TRBJ2-2; tentative D call: TRBD1 (6 bases). Trimming pared 4 bases from V and 0 bases from J, leaving 12 bases between. The CDR3 totals 16 residues. From germline, CDR1 is LNHDA and CDR2 SQIVND (reference sequence). CDR3 region: CASSTRTAPNTGELFF. Here the CDR3 DNA reads TGTGCCAGTAGTACCCGGACAGCCCCGAACACCGGGGAGCTGTTTTTT. Complete variable domain (other parts from reference TRBV19 and TRBJ2-2): DGGITQSPKYLFRKEGQNVTLSCEQNLNHDAMYWYRQDPGQGLRLIYYSQIVNDFQKGDIAEGYSVSREKKESFPLTVTSAQKNPTAFYLCASSTRTAPNTGELFFGEGSRLTVL.

This clone was picked up a small number of times. The gene calls are TRBV29-1 and TRBJ2-3; tentatively, D is TRBD2 (7 bases). Germline lookup yields CDR1 SQVTM and CDR2 ANQGSEA. V was clipped by 3 bases and J by 1 base, with 11 bases between them. The CDR3 extends over 14 amino acids. The CDR3 spells CSVEGGRGTDTQYF. The CDR3, as DNA: TGCAGCGTTGAGGGGGGGCGGGGCACAGATACGCAGTATTTT.

This chain joins TRBV12-3 or TRBV12-4 and TRBJ2-2; D unresolved. The V and J ends lost 2 bases and 6 bases respectively, with 7 bases between them. The CDR3 length is 13 residues. The CDR3 spells CASSLFPAGELFF. The CDR3 region has the DNA TGTGCCAGCAGTTTATTTCCGGCCGGGGAGCTGTTTTTT.

This clone was picked up a small number of times. The chain has TRBV10-1 and TRBJ2-5, with D possibly matching TRBD2 (6 bases). The CDR3 totals 13 residues. The germline CDR1 and CDR2 sequences are WNHNN and SYGVQD (reference sequence). Trimming removed 3 bases from V and 5 bases from J, with 10 bases in between. The CDR3 DNA reads TGCGCCAGCAGTGACTCTGGGAGGGAGACCCAGTACTTC. Its protein is CASSDSGRETQYF.

V is TRBV15 and J is TRBJ1-2; the D is unclear. Germline CDR1 LNHNV, CDR2 YYDKDF (reference sequence). This CDR3 has 13 amino acids. With 0 bases removed from V and 0 bases from J, the gap between germline ends came to 2 bases. The CDR3 region is CATSREANYGYTF. The CDR3 DNA reads as TGTGCCACCAGCAGAGAAGCTAACTATGGCTACACCTTC. The whole variable domain, filled in from reference TRBV15 and TRBJ1-2, reads DAMVIQNPRYQVTQFGKPVTLSCSQTLNHNVMYWYQQKSSQAPKLLFHYYDKDFNNEADTPDNFQSRRPNTSFCFLDIRSPGLGDTAMYLCATSREANYGYTFGSGTRLTVV.

V usage is TRBV19 and J usage is TRBJ2-7, with D uncertain. Trimming stripped 9 bases from V and 7 bases from J, with 16 bases between. This CDR3 comprises 12 residues. Germline V gene sequence: CDR1 LNHDA, CDR2 SQIVND (reference sequence). The CDR3 loop reads CASSDFPGEQYF. The DNA of the CDR3 is TGTGCCAGCAGTGATTTTCCGGGTGAGCAGTACTTC.

The J gene is TRBJ2-2, the V gene TRBV7-2, with 8 positions matching TRBD1. V lost 3 bases and J lost 3; bases outside the gene matches: 3. Germline V lookup: CDR1 SGHTA, CDR2 FQGNSA. This CDR3 comprises 15 residues. CDR3 in DNA: TGTGCCAGCAGCTTGTTGACAGGGGACACCGGGGAGCTGTTTTTT. Amino acid sequence: CASSLLTGDTGELFF.